What follows are 26 T cell receptor beta chains derived from one specimen sequenced in a study of cytomegalovirus exposure and HLA in healthy donors. With 60 Vbeta and 13 Jbeta primers, the PCR was carried out. Generated by immunoSEQ multiplex PCR, the TCRdb table keeps only in-frame clones and is missing some. The data show 100,000 to 150,000 clones, and the top ten clones hold around 1.5%. The specimen was PBMCs. The receptors here all came from a woman between 35 and 50 years old in good health and CMV-seronegative.

The rearrangement joins TRBV25-1 to TRBJ2-1; tentative D call: TRBD1 (6 bases). The V end lost 3 bases, the J end lost 3 bases, and 15 bases lay between the germline ends. The germline gives CDR1 MGHDK, CDR2 SYGVNS. The length of the CDR3 is 16 residues. The CDR3 loop reads CASSDPRQGFYNEQFF. The CDR3 DNA reads TGTGCCAGCAGTGACCCTCGGCAGGGGTTCTACAATGAGCAGTTCTTC.

The rearrangement links TRBV9 to TRBJ1-6; D unresolved. Germline V CDR1 and CDR2: SGDLS, YYNGEE. Trimming cost V 3 bases and J 7 bases, with 5 bases left between them. This CDR3 has 12 residues. The CDR3 sequence is CASSAENSPLHF. The CDR3 DNA is TGTGCCAGCAGCGCGGAGAATTCACCCCTCCACTTT.

In the case of this clone: This same CDR3 is encoded by further DNA sequences in the sample. The CDR3 region is CASIQGTTEAFF. In DNA form, the CDR3 reads TGTGCCAGCATCCAGGGAACCACTGAAGCTTTCTTT. The V gene is TRBV2, the J gene TRBJ1-1; a weak D match, TRBD1 (5 bases). The V gene lost 7 bases and the J gene lost 4 bases, with 10 bases spanning the gap. Germline V CDR1 and CDR2: SNHLY, FYNNEI. The CDR3 has 12 amino acids. Filled out from reference TRBV2 and TRBJ1-1, the complete variable domain reads EPEVTQTPSHQVTQMGQEVILRCVPISNHLYFYWYRQILGQKVEFLVSFYNNEISEKSEIFDDQFSVERPDGSNFTLKIRSTKLEDSAMYFCASIQGTTEAFFGQGTRLTVV.

V is TRBV25-1 and J is TRBJ2-1, with D maybe TRBD2 (5 bases). Trimming left V 1 base short and J 2 bases short, with 6 bases between. The length of the CDR3 is 14 residues. CDR1 and CDR2 from the germline V gene are MGHDK and SYGVNS. In DNA form, the CDR3 reads TGTGCCAGCAGTGAATGGAGGACCTACAATGAGCAGTTCTTC. This gives the protein CASSEWRTYNEQFF.

J is TRBJ1-2 and V is TRBV5-4; 7 positions match TRBD1. The germline CDR1 and CDR2 sequences are SGHNT and YYREEE (reference sequence). V lost 1 base, J lost 2 bases, and 5 bases stayed unmatched. The CDR3 length is 15 residues. CDR3 bases: TGTGCCAGCAGCTTGAAGGGGGCAGCGAACTATGGCTACACCTTC. This sequence encodes CASSLKGAANYGYTF.

The V gene is TRBV18, the J gene TRBJ2-2; TRBD1 agrees at 7 bases. V dropped 8 bases and J dropped 0; count of bases not matched to a gene: 6. Germline values: CDR1 KGHSH, CDR2 LQKENI. The CDR3 has 15 amino acids. CDR3 DNA sequence: TGTGCCAGCACCAACAGGGGCACGAACACCGGGGAGCTGTTTTTT. Translated: CASTNRGTNTGELFF.

The chain employs TRBV5-1 and TRBJ2-1; perhaps TRBD1 as D (6 bases). With 1 base removed from V and 10 bases from J, the gap between germline ends came to 12 bases. CDR3 length: 13 amino acids. Germline V gene sequence: CDR1 SGHRS, CDR2 YFSETQ. CDR3 sequence reads: CASSLYQGREQFF. CDR3 DNA: TGCGCCAGCAGCTTGTATCAGGGGCGCGAGCAGTTCTTC.

The chain carries TRBV7-2 and TRBJ2-5; 8 bases map to TRBD2. The junction had 6 bases not matched to a gene; V was cut back by 5 bases and J by 1 base. CDR1 is SGHTA, CDR2 FQGNSA, per germline. This CDR3 spans 15 amino acids. The CDR3 sequence: CASSRGGGFQETQYF. In nucleotides, the CDR3 is TGTGCCAGCAGCCGGGGCGGGGGGTTCCAAGAGACCCAGTACTTC.

The rearrangement joins TRBV7-2 to TRBJ2-1; TRBD2 is a possible D gene (6 bases). Germline V CDR1 and CDR2: SGHTA, FQGNSA. The CDR3 sequence is 14 residues long. The V end was cut by 5 bases, the J end by 6 bases, with 14 bases between. Here the CDR3 reads CASSPGRSGNEQFF. The CDR3 nucleotides are TGTGCCAGCAGCCCGGGGCGTAGCGGCAATGAGCAGTTCTTC.

J is TRBJ1-4 and V is TRBV5-8; perhaps TRBD1 as D (5 bases). V was clipped by 3 bases and J by 10 bases, with 13 bases between them. This CDR3 has 13 residues. The V gene's germline CDR1 is SGHTS and CDR2 YDEGEE. The CDR3 DNA follows: TGTGCCAGCAGCTCGGTGGTCCAGGGAAAACTGTTTTTT. Its protein is CASSSVVQGKLFF.

The chain carries TRBV15 and TRBJ1-2; TRBD1 matches 9 bases. The CDR3 length is 14 residues. Germline lookup yields CDR1 LNHNV and CDR2 YYDKDF (reference sequence). The V and J ends lost 3 bases and 2 bases, in that order; junction bases with no gene match: 1. The CDR3 protein is CATSSDRGNYGYTF. The CDR3 region has the DNA TGTGCCACCAGCAGTGACAGGGGGAACTATGGCTACACCTTC.

The genes are TRBV28 and TRBJ2-3, with TRBD2 matching 13 bases. The CDR3 spans 16 residues. V lost 2 bases, J lost 6 bases, and 5 bases stayed unmatched. Germline V gene lookup returns CDR1 MDHEN and CDR2 SYDVKM. The CDR3 DNA reads TGTGCCAGCAGTTTACAGACTAGCGGGGGGAGGGATACGCAGTATTTT. Translated: CASSLQTSGGRDTQYF.

The chain couples TRBV19 to TRBJ2-1, with D perhaps TRBD1 (7 bases). The germline V and J ends were trimmed by 10 bases and 5 bases, with 15 bases remaining between them. CDR3 length: 13 residues. Germline V gene data show CDR1 as LNHDA and CDR2 as SQIVND (reference sequence). CDR3 region: CATRGTADNEQFF. The DNA of the CDR3 is TGTGCCACTCGGGGGACAGCCGACAATGAGCAGTTCTTC.

The genes are TRBV4-1 and TRBJ1-1, with D possibly being TRBD1 (6 bases). V was trimmed by 4 bases and J by 0 bases, leaving 12 bases between them. Germline assignment: CDR1 MGHRA and CDR2 YSYEKL. This CDR3 is 15 amino acids long. The CDR3 sequence: CASSLSQGLNTEAFF. The CDR3 nucleotides read TGCGCCAGCAGCCTATCACAGGGACTGAACACTGAAGCTTTCTTT.

V and J are TRBV4-1 and TRBJ2-3; 8 bases line up with TRBD2. V was pared by 2 bases and J by 7 bases, with 5 bases of the junction left unmatched. There are 14 residues in the CDR3. Germline V lookup: CDR1 MGHRA, CDR2 YSYEKL. CDR3 sequence reads: CASSQTGLAYTQYF. CDR3 sequence (DNA): TGCGCCAGCAGCCAAACAGGACTAGCATATACGCAGTATTTT.

This chain uses TRBV9 with TRBJ1-2; 8 bases are shared with TRBD1. The CDR3 runs to 14 residues. Germline CDR1 is SGDLS and CDR2 is YYNGEE. J lost 4 bases, V lost 5 bases, and 7 bases had no gene match. CDR3 bases: TGTGCCAGCAGTTCCGACAGGGGATTCTATGGCTACACCTTC. It yields the protein CASSSDRGFYGYTF.

CDR3 DNA: TGTGCCAGCAGACCGACAGGGACAGTTGAAGCTTTCTTT. Protein: CASRPTGTVEAFF. V gene TRBV27 combines with J gene TRBJ1-1; 7 nucleotides agree with TRBD1. The CDR3 contains 13 residues. Germline-derived CDR1 and CDR2 are MNHEY and SMNVEV (reference sequence). J lost 7 bases, V lost 6 bases, and 8 bases had no gene match.

The chain joins TRBV18 to TRBJ2-7, with D maybe TRBD1 (5 bases). Germline loops: CDR1 KGHSH, CDR2 LQKENI. The CDR3 is made up of 13 amino acids. V dropped 2 bases and J dropped 5 bases, with 10 bases sitting between them. The CDR3 coding sequence is TGTGCCAGCTCACCAGCAGGGCGCGACGAGCAGTACTTC. Amino acid sequence: CASSPAGRDEQYF.

V gene TRBV7-2 combines with J gene TRBJ2-2; 12 nucleotides align to TRBD2. The V gene end was trimmed by 6 bases and the J gene end by 3 bases; junction bases not matched to a gene: 11. This CDR3 comprises 18 residues. Per the germline V gene, CDR1 is SGHTA and CDR2 is FQGNSA. The DNA of the CDR3 is TGTGCCAGCAGTTCTATTACTAGCGGGGGGCTATACACCGGGGAGCTGTTTTTT. This codes for CASSSITSGGLYTGELFF.

The chain uses TRBV4-1 and TRBJ2-3; weak D call: TRBD1 (6 bases). This CDR3 has 18 residues. Trimming left V 0 bases short and J 2 bases short, with 18 bases between. The V gene's germline CDR1 is MGHRA and CDR2 YSYEKL. CDR3 nucleotides: TGCGCCAGCAGCCAAGATCAGTTGAGGACAGAGATCACAGATACGCAGTATTTT. This codes for CASSQDQLRTEITDTQYF.

The chain joins TRBV7-9 to TRBJ2-3; maybe TRBD2 (5 bases). The germline V gene has CDR1 SEHNR and CDR2 FQNEAQ (reference sequence). Deletions cut 1 base from V and 4 bases from J, with 9 bases between. CDR3 length equals 14 residues. The CDR3 bases are TGTGCCAGCAGCTTAGGCCAGAGGGCAGATACGCAGTATTTT. It codes for CASSLGQRADTQYF. The entire variable domain, with the rest obtained from reference TRBV7-9 and TRBJ2-3, is as follows: DTGVSQNPRHKITKRGQNVTFRCDPISEHNRLYWYRQTLGQGPEFLTYFQNEAQLEKSRLLSDRFSAERPKGSFSTLEIQRTEQGDSAMYLCASSLGQRADTQYFGPGTRLTVL.

This chain joins TRBV18 and TRBJ2-7, with a weak D call TRBD1 (6 bases). Trimming removed 3 bases from V and 0 bases from J, with 15 bases in between. The length of the CDR3 is 16 residues. Germline lookup yields CDR1 KGHSH and CDR2 LQKENI. The CDR3 is CASSPRPGDSSYEQYF. The CDR3 DNA reads TGTGCCAGCTCACCCCGTCCAGGGGATAGCTCCTACGAGCAGTACTTC.

This sequence joins TRBV9 and TRBJ2-1, with 10 bases matching TRBD2. The V and J ends lost 4 bases and 2 bases, in that order; junction bases with no gene match: 3. CDR1 SGDLS and CDR2 YYNGEE come from the germline V gene. This CDR3 is 15 amino acids long. Here the CDR3 DNA reads TGTGCCAGCAGCTCAACTAGCGGGGCCTACAATGAGCAGTTCTTC. It encodes CASSSTSGAYNEQFF.

The chain combines TRBV12-5 with TRBJ2-2, with 11 positions matching TRBD2. Germline assignment: CDR1 LGHNT and CDR2 FRNRAP. CDR3 length: 16 amino acids. The ends lost 0 bases at V and 4 bases at J; junction bases unmatched: 1. The CDR3 spells CASGLVLAGGTGELFF. CDR3 nucleotide sequence: TGTGCTAGTGGTTTGGTTCTAGCGGGGGGCACCGGGGAGCTGTTTTTT.

This chain uses TRBV4-3 with TRBJ1-5; D ambiguous. Germline assignment: CDR1 LGHNA and CDR2 YSLEER. The CDR3 totals 14 residues. V lost 4 bases to trimming and J lost 2 bases, with 9 bases between them. The CDR3 DNA reads as TGCGCCAGCAGCCTCCGGGAGGGCAATCAGCCCCAGCATTTT. Encoded protein: CASSLREGNQPQHF.

The chain employs TRBV5-4 and TRBJ1-3; no firm D call. V was clipped by 0 bases and J by 0 bases, with 7 bases between them. The V gene's germline CDR1 is SGHNT and CDR2 YYREEE (reference sequence). CDR3 length: 15 residues. CDR3 sequence: CASSLVSSSGNTIYF. The CDR3 bases are TGTGCCAGCAGCTTGGTGTCCAGCTCTGGAAACACCATATATTTT.